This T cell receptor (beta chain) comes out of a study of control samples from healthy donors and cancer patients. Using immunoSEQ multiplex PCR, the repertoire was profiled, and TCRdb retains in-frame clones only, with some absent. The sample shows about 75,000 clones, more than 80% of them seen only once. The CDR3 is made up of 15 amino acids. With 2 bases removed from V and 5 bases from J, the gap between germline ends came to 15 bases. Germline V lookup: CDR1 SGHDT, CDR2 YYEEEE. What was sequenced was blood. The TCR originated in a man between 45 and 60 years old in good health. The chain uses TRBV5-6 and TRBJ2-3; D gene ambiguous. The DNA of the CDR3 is TGTGCCAGCAGCTTATGGACCGGTGTGGGAGATACGCAGTATTTT. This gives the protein CASSLWTGVGDTQYF.